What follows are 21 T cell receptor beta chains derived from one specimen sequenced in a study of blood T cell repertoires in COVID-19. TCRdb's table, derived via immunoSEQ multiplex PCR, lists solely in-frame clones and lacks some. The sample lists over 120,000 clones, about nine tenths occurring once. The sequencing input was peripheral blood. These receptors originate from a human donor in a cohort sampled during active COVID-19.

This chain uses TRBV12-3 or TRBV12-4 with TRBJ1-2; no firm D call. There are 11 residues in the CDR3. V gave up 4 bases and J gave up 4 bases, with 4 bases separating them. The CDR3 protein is CASSYSYGYTF. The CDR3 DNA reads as TGTGCCAGCAGTTACAGCTATGGCTACACCTTC.

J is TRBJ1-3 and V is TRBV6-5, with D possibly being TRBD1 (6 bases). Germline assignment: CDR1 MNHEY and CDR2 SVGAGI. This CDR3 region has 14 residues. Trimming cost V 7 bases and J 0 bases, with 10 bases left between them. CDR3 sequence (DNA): TGTGCCAGCAACGACAGGTACTCTGGAAACACCATATATTTT. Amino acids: CASNDRYSGNTIYF.

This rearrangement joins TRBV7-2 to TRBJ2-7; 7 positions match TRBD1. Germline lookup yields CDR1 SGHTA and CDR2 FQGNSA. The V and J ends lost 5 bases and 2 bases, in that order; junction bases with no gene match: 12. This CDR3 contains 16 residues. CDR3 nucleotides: TGTGCCAGCAGCCCATCATACGGACAGGACGCCTACGAGCAGTACTTC. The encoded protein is CASSPSYGQDAYEQYF.

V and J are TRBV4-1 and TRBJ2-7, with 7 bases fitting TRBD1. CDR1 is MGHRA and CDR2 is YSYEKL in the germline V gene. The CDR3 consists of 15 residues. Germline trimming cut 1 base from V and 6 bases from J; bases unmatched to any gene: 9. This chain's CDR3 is CASSQATGARGEQYF. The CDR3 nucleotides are TGCGCCAGCAGCCAAGCTACAGGGGCCCGGGGCGAGCAGTACTTC.

The CDR3: CASSLRTSGIRNEQFF. CDR3 in DNA: TGTGCCAGCAGCCTACGGACTAGCGGGATACGCAATGAGCAGTTCTTC. J is TRBJ2-1 and V is TRBV7-2; 12 bases fit TRBD2. Germline lookup yields CDR1 SGHTA and CDR2 FQGNSA. This CDR3 is 16 amino acids long. Losses at the gene ends were 5 bases for V and 6 bases for J; bases not matched to a gene: 8.

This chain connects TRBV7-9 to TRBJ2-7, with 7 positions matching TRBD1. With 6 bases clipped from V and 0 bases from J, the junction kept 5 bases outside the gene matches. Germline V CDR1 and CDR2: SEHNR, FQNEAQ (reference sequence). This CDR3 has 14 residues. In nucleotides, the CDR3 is TGTGCCAGCAGACGCCGGGACAGCTCCTACGAGCAGTACTTC. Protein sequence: CASRRRDSSYEQYF.

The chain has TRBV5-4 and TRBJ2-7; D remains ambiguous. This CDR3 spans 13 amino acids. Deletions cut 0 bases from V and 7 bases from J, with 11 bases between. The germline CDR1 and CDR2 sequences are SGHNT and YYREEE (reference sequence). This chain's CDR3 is CASSLGRVREQYF. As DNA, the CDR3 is TGTGCCAGCAGCTTGGGCCGAGTGCGAGAGCAGTACTTC.

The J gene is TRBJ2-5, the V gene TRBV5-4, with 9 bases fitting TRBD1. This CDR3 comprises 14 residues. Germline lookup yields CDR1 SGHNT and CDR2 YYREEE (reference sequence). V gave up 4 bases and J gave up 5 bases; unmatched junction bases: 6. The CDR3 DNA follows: TGTGCCAGCAGCCTTGACAGGGGGGTGGAGACCCAGTACTTC. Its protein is CASSLDRGVETQYF. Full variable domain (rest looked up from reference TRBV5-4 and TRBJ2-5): ETGVTQSPTHLIKTRGQQVTLRCSSQSGHNTVSWYQQALGQGPQFIFQYYREEENGRGNFPPRFSGLQFPNYSSELNVNALELDDSALYLCASSLDRGVETQYFGPGTRLLVL.

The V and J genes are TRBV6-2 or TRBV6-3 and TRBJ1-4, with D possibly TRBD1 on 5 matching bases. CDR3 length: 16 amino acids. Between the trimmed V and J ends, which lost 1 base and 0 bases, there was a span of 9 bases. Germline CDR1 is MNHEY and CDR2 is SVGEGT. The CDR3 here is CASSYLDRATNEKLFF. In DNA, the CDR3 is TGTGCCAGCAGTTACTTAGACAGAGCAACTAATGAAAAACTGTTTTTT.

The CDR3, as DNA: TGTGCCAGCAGCTTAGGACAGGTTACCTACGAGCAGTACTTC. This sequence encodes CASSLGQVTYEQYF. The chain uses TRBV7-2 and TRBJ2-7, with D possibly being TRBD1 (6 bases). Deletions cut 1 base from V and 2 bases from J, with 9 bases between. The germline gives CDR1 SGHTA, CDR2 FQGNSA. CDR3 length: 14 residues.

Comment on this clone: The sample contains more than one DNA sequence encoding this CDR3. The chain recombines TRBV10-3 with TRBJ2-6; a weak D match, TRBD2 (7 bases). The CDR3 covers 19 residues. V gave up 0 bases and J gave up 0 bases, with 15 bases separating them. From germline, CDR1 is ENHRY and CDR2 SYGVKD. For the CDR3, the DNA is TGTGCCATCAGTGAGTCGAGGGGGGGGCCGAGCTCTGGGGCCAACGTCCTGACTTTC. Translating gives CAISESRGGPSSGANVLTF.

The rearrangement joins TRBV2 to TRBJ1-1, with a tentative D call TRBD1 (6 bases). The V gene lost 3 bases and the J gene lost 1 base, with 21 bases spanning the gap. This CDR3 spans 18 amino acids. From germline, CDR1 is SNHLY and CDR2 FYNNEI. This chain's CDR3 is CASSEGRVPWGPNTEAFF. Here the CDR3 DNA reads TGTGCCAGCAGTGAGGGAAGAGTTCCCTGGGGGCCGAACACTGAAGCTTTCTTT.

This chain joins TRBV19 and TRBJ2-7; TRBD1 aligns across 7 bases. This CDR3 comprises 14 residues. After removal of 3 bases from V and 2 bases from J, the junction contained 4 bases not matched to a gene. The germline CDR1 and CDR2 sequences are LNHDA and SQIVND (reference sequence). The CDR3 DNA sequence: TGTGCCAGTAGTATCCGGGGACAGACCTACGAGCAGTACTTC. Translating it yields CASSIRGQTYEQYF.

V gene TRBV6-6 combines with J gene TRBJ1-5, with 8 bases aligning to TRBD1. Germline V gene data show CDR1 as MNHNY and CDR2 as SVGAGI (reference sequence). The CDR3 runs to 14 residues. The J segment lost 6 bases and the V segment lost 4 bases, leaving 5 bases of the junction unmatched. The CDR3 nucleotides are TGTGCCAGCAGTTCTGCAGGGGGCCTTCAGCCCCAGCATTTT. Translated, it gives CASSSAGGLQPQHF.

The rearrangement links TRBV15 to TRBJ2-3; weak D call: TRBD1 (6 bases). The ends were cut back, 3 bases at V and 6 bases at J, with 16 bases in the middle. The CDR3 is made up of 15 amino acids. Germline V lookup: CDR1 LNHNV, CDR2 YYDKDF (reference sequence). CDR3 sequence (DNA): TGTGCCACCAGCAGGACCAGGGGCATGTTGGATACGCAGTATTTT. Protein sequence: CATSRTRGMLDTQYF.

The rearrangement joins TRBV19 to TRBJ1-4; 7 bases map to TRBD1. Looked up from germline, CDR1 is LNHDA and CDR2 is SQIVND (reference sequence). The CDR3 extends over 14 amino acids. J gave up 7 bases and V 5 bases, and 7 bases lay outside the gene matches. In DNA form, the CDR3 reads TGTGCCAGTAGTCGACAGGGAAGCGGTGAAAAACTGTTTTTT. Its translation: CASSRQGSGEKLFF.

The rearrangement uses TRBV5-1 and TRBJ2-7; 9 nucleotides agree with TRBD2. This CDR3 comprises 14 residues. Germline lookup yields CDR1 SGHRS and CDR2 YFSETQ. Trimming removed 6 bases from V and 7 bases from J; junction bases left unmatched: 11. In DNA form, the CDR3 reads TGCGCCAGCACCCTGGGTAGCGGGGGTGGAGAGCAGTACTTC. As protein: CASTLGSGGGEQYF. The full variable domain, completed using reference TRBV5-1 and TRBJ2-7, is KAGVTQTPRYLIKTRGQQVTLSCSPISGHRSVSWYQQTPGQGLQFLFEYFSETQRNKGNFPGRFSGRQFSNSRSEMNVSTLELGDSALYLCASTLGSGGGEQYFGPGTRLTVT.

CDR3 DNA sequence: TGTGCCAGCAGCGCCACCAGGGAGAACACTGAAGCTTTCTTT. This gives the protein CASSATRENTEAFF. The rearrangement uses TRBV11-2 and TRBJ1-1, with a possible D match to TRBD1 (5 bases). The V gene lost 5 bases and the J gene lost 1 base, with 11 bases spanning the gap. The CDR3 contains 14 residues. Germline CDR1 reads SGHAT; CDR2 reads FQNNGV. Combining the CDR3 with reference TRBV11-2 and TRBJ1-1 gives the whole variable domain EAGVAQSPRYKIIEKRQSVAFWCNPISGHATLYWYQQILGQGPKLLIQFQNNGVVDDSQLPKDRFSAERLKGVDSTLKIQPAKLEDSAVYLCASSATRENTEAFFGQGTRLTVV.

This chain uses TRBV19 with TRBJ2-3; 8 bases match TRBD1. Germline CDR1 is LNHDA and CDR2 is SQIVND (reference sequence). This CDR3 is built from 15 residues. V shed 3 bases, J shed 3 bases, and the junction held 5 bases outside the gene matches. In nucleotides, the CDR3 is TGTGCCAGTAGTATGATTAGACAGGGGACAGATACGCAGTATTTT. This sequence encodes CASSMIRQGTDTQYF.

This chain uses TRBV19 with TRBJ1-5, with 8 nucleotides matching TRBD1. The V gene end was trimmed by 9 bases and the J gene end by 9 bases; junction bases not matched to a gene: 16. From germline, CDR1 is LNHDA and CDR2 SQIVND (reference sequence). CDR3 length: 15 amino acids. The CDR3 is CASGGWQGAVRPQHF. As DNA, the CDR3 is TGTGCCAGCGGCGGTTGGCAGGGGGCAGTCCGGCCCCAGCATTTT.

The CDR3 nucleotides read TGTGCCAGCAGCGCAAGGACAGGGTTCGAGACCCAGTACTTC. The encoded protein is CASSARTGFETQYF. This rearrangement joins TRBV9 to TRBJ2-5; 8 bases line up with TRBD1. There are 14 residues in the CDR3. Germline loops: CDR1 SGDLS, CDR2 YYNGEE. The junction had 6 bases not matched to a gene; V was cut back by 3 bases and J by 5 bases.